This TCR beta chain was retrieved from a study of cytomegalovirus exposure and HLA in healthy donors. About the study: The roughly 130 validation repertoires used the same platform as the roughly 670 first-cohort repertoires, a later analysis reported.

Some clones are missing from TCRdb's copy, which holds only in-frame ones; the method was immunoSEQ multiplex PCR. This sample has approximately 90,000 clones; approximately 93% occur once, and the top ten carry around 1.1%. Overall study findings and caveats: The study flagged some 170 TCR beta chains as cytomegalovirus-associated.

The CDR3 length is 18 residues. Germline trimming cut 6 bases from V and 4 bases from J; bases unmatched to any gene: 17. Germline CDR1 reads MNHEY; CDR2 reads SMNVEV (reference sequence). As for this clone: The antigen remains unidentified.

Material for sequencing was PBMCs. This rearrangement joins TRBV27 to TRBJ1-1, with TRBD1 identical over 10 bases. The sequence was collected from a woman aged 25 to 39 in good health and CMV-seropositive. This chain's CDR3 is CASSQDRGLGVGVTEAFF. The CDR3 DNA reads TGTGCCAGCAGCCAAGACAGGGGGCTTGGAGTAGGTGTCACTGAAGCTTTCTTT.